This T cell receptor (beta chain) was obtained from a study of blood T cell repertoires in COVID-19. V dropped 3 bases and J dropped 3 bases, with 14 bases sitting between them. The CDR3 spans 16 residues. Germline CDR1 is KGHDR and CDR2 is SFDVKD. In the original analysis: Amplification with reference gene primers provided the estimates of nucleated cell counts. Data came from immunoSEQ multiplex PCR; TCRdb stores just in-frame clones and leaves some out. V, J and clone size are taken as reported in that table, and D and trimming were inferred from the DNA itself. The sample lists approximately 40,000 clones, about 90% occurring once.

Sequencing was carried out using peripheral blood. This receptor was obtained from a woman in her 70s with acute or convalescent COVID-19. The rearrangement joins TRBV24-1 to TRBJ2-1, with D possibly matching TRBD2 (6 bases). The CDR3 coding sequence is TGTGCCACCAGTGATGCCAGCGGGCCCTACTACAATGAGCAGTTCTTC. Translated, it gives CATSDASGPYYNEQFF.